One sample yielded the 17 T cell receptor beta chains listed below, sequenced in a study of shared clonotypes between healthy human individuals. TCRdb keeps only in-frame clones here, not all; method: immunoSEQ multiplex PCR. The sample consists of about 2.4 million clones, over 85% of them appearing once. The specimen was naive CD4+ T cells sorted from blood. Indicated subset: CD45RA+ positively selected. The receptors were sampled from a man between 18 and 29 years old in good health.

To note about this clone: Additional DNA sequences in this sample encode the identical CDR3. The chain recombines TRBV19 with TRBJ2-2, with D maybe TRBD1 (6 bases). Deletions cut 4 bases from V and 5 bases from J, with 8 bases between. The CDR3 loop spans 13 amino acids. CDR1 and CDR2 (germline): LNHDA, SQIVND (reference sequence). Here the CDR3 reads CASSTQGTGELFF. The CDR3 DNA follows: TGTGCCAGTAGTACCCAGGGGACCGGGGAGCTGTTTTTT.

This chain links TRBV27 with TRBJ1-5; a weak D match, TRBD1 (5 bases). With 2 bases removed from V and 0 bases from J, the gap between germline ends came to 5 bases. Germline-derived CDR1 and CDR2 are MNHEY and SMNVEV (reference sequence). CDR3 length: 14 amino acids. The CDR3 region has the DNA TGTGCCAGCAGTTTAGGGGGTAGCAATCAGCCCCAGCATTTT. Encoded protein: CASSLGGSNQPQHF.

The chain links TRBV7-2 to TRBJ2-3; D not certain. Trimming left V 7 bases short and J 4 bases short, with 15 bases between. Germline V gene data show CDR1 as SGHTA and CDR2 as FQGNSA. The CDR3 has 14 amino acids. CDR3: CASTGSRFADTQYF. CDR3 in DNA: TGTGCCAGCACGGGCAGCCGCTTCGCAGATACGCAGTATTTT.

V and J are TRBV6-1 and TRBJ2-6; 10 bases are a match to TRBD1. Germline CDR1 reads MNHNS; CDR2 reads SASEGT. J was trimmed by 0 bases and V by 4 bases; bases with no gene match: 3. The CDR3 has 17 residues. As DNA, the CDR3 is TGTGCCAGCAGTGTGGGACAGGGGTCCTCTGGGGCCAACGTCCTGACTTTC. Translated, it gives CASSVGQGSSGANVLTF.

A remark on this clone: In the same sample, other DNA sequences code for this CDR3. The V gene is TRBV7-9, the J gene TRBJ2-3; 11 nucleotides line up with TRBD2. Trimming at V came to 1 base and at J to 2 bases, leaving 2 bases not matched to a gene. The CDR3 is 16 amino acids. Germline V lookup: CDR1 SEHNR, CDR2 FQNEAQ (reference sequence). CDR3 DNA: TGTGCCAGCAGCTTAGGACTAGCGGGGCTCACAGATACGCAGTATTTT. Translated, it gives CASSLGLAGLTDTQYF.

This clone has a single count. The chain is built from TRBV21-1 and TRBJ1-1. TRBV21-1 corresponds to a pseudogene. CDR3 length: 13 amino acids. The CDR3 reads CASSKVRRTEAFF. CDR3 coding DNA: TGTGCCAGCAGCAAAGTCCGGCGAACTGAAGCTTTCTTT.

This clone came up a few times. The V gene is TRBV6-1, the J gene TRBJ1-6, with TRBD1 as a possible D gene (6 bases). Trimming took 4 bases from V and 9 from J, leaving 19 bases between them. The CDR3 is 16 amino acids. Germline values: CDR1 MNHNS, CDR2 SASEGT. CDR3 sequence: CASSGALGGDRSPLHF. The CDR3 region has the DNA TGTGCCAGCAGTGGGGCTTTGGGGGGCGATCGTTCACCCCTCCACTTT.

This chain connects TRBV28 to TRBJ1-6; D perhaps matches TRBD1 (6 bases). This CDR3 is built from 18 residues. V was pared by 6 bases and J by 6 bases, with 24 bases between. Germline loops: CDR1 MDHEN, CDR2 SYDVKM. CDR3 region: CASSFGPDRGEINSPLHF. CDR3 coding DNA: TGTGCCAGCAGCTTCGGACCGGACAGAGGCGAGATTAATTCACCCCTCCACTTT.

This chain connects TRBV5-1 to TRBJ1-2, with 11 bases fitting TRBD1. The CDR3 sequence is 16 residues long. V lost 4 bases and J lost 5; bases outside the gene matches: 10. Germline CDR1 reads SGHRS; CDR2 reads YFSETQ. The chain's CDR3 is CASSLDRGHVGYGYTF. DNA for the CDR3: TGCGCCAGCAGCCTGGACAGGGGGCATGTTGGGTATGGCTACACCTTC. Based on the CDR3 plus reference TRBV5-1 and TRBJ1-2, the full variable domain is KAGVTQTPRYLIKTRGQQVTLSCSPISGHRSVSWYQQTPGQGLQFLFEYFSETQRNKGNFPGRFSGRQFSNSRSEMNVSTLELGDSALYLCASSLDRGHVGYGYTFGSGTRLTVV.

The V and J genes are TRBV6-5 and TRBJ1-5, with unresolved D. V shed 6 bases and J shed 5 bases, with 11 bases lying between them. This CDR3 contains 13 residues. Per the germline V gene, CDR1 is MNHEY and CDR2 is SVGAGI. The CDR3 nucleotides read TGTGCCAGCAGCCGGAGGCGAGATCAGCCCCAGCATTTT. Translating it yields CASSRRRDQPQHF.

The chain combines TRBV18 with TRBJ1-1; TRBD1 is a possible D gene (6 bases). Germline V lookup: CDR1 KGHSH, CDR2 LQKENI. The CDR3 consists of 14 residues. V dropped 3 bases and J dropped 6 bases, with 14 bases sitting between them. The CDR3, as DNA: TGTGCCAGCTCACCTAAGACAGGAGCGGCTGAAGCTTTCTTT. Its translation is CASSPKTGAAEAFF.

The chain joins TRBV21-1 to TRBJ1-1; the table gives TRBD1 as D, unverified against the DNA. TRBV21-1 is reported as a pseudogene. The CDR3 length is 17 residues. DNA for the CDR3: TGTGCCAGCAGCATAAATAGGGACAGGGGGCAGGACACTGAAGCTTTCTTT. Protein product: CASSINRDRGQDTEAFF.

The chain joins TRBV30 to TRBJ2-7; the match to TRBD2 covers 7 bases. The V segment lost 5 bases and the J segment 8 bases; nucleotides outside the gene matches: 12. The CDR3 extends over 13 amino acids. CDR1 GTSNPN and CDR2 SVGIG come from the germline V gene (reference sequence). CDR3 loop: CAWGAGEGVKQYF. In nucleotides, the CDR3 is TGTGCCTGGGGGGCGGGAGAAGGTGTGAAGCAGTACTTC.

This chain connects TRBV7-2 to TRBJ2-1, with 11 bases lining up with TRBD2. Losses at the gene ends were 2 bases for V and 5 bases for J; bases not matched to a gene: 5. The V gene's germline CDR1 is SGHTA and CDR2 FQGNSA. CDR3 size: 16 residues. In DNA, the CDR3 is TGTGCCAGCAGCTTATATATGGGACTAGCGGACAATGAGCAGTTCTTC. As protein: CASSLYMGLADNEQFF.

The J gene is TRBJ1-1, the V gene TRBV18; tentatively, D is TRBD1 (6 bases). The V gene lost 4 bases and the J gene lost 1 base, with 10 bases spanning the gap. The CDR3 runs to 14 residues. CDR1 KGHSH and CDR2 LQKENI come from the germline V gene. The DNA of the CDR3 is TGTGCCAGCTCACGTTCGGACAGGAACACTGAAGCTTTCTTT. It is translated as CASSRSDRNTEAFF.

V is TRBV19 and J is TRBJ1-1; D unresolved. Germline CDR1 and CDR2: LNHDA and SQIVND (reference sequence). This CDR3 has 14 amino acids. V lost 3 bases and J lost 2, with 10 bases in between. The CDR3 region has the DNA TGTGCCAGTAGTATTAGGTGGGGTAACACTGAAGCTTTCTTT. Translated, it gives CASSIRWGNTEAFF.

The V and J genes are TRBV4-1 and TRBJ2-7, with a possible D match to TRBD1 (7 bases). Germline V gene lookup returns CDR1 MGHRA and CDR2 YSYEKL. The CDR3 loop spans 15 amino acids. V lost 2 bases and J 5 bases, leaving 16 bases between the germline ends. The CDR3 region is CASSQPPQGGHEQYF. The DNA of the CDR3 is TGCGCCAGCAGCCAACCCCCTCAGGGGGGCCACGAGCAGTACTTC.